A single sample is the source of the 2 T cell receptor beta chains below, sequenced in a study of T cell changes during pregnancy in multiple sclerosis. Produced via immunoSEQ multiplex PCR; TCRdb's table is partial and in-frame only. The sample yields roughly 32,000 clones, nearly 90% seen once. The sample in question was CD8+ T cells from peripheral blood mononuclear cells, obtained in the third trimester of pregnancy. The receptor source for this set is a female donor with multiple sclerosis, enrolled in a pregnancy study.

This clone was seen a handful of times. The V call is TRBV6-1, the J call TRBJ1-1; a possible D gene is TRBD1 (6 bases). Germline-derived CDR1 and CDR2 are MNHNS and SASEGT. The CDR3 sequence is 15 residues long. V lost 1 base and J 8 bases, leaving 17 bases between the germline ends. CDR3 sequence: CASSEDPQGPWEAFF. Written as DNA, the CDR3 is TGTGCCAGCAGTGAAGACCCGCAGGGGCCCTGGGAAGCTTTCTTT.

In regard to this clone: The sample contains more than one DNA sequence encoding this CDR3. The chain joins TRBV27 to TRBJ2-1; no clear D gene. Trimming left V 0 bases short and J 0 bases short, with 6 bases between. From germline, CDR1 is MNHEY and CDR2 SMNVEV (reference sequence). The CDR3 totals 15 residues. In DNA form, the CDR3 reads TGTGCCAGCAGTTTATCCCCTAGCTCCTACAATGAGCAGTTCTTC. It codes for CASSLSPSSYNEQFF.